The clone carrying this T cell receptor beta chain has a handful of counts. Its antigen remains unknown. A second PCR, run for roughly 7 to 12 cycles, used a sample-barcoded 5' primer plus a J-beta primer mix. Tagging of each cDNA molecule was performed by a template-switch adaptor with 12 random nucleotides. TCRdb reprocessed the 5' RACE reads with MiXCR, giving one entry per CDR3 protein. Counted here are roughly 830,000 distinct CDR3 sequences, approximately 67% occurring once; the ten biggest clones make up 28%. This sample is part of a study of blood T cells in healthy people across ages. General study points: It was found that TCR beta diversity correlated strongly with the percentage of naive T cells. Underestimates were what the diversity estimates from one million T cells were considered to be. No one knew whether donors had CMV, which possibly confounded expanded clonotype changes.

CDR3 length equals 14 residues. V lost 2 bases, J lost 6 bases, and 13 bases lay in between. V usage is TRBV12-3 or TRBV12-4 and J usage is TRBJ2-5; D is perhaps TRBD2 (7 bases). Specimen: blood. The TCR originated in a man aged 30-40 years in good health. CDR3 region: CASSLRGGTKTQYF. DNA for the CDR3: TGTGCCAGCAGTTTAAGGGGAGGGACAAAGACCCAGTACTTC.